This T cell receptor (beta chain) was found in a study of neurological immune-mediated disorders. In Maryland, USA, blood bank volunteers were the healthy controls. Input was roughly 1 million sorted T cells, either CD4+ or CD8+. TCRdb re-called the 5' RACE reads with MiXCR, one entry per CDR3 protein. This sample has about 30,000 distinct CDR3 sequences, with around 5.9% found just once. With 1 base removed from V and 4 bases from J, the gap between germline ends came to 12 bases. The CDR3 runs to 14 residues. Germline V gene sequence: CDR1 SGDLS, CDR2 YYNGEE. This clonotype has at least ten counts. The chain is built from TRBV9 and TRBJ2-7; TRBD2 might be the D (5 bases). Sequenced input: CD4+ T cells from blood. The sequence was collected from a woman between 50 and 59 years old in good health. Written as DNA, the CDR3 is TGTGCCAGCAGCGTAACCGGGATATCTTACGAGCAGTACTTC. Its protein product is CASSVTGISYEQYF.